A single sample gave rise to the 30 T cell receptor beta chains below, sequenced in a study of cytomegalovirus exposure and HLA in healthy donors. Data came from immunoSEQ multiplex PCR; TCRdb stores just in-frame clones and leaves some out. The sample has 150,000 or so clones; approximately 87% are singletons. Sequences were obtained from PBMCs. These receptors all come from a woman in her twenties or thirties in good health and CMV-seronegative.

In DNA, the CDR3 is TGTGCCAGCAGCGTGGCCTTTGAAGGACACTACGAGCAGTACTTC. Translated, it gives CASSVAFEGHYEQYF. The gene calls are TRBV9 and TRBJ2-7; D perhaps matches TRBD1 (5 bases). The V gene lost 2 bases and the J gene lost 3 bases, with 15 bases spanning the gap. The CDR3 extends over 15 amino acids. CDR1 and CDR2 (germline): SGDLS, YYNGEE. Variable domain in full (rest from reference TRBV9 and TRBJ2-7): DSGVTQTPKHLITATGQRVTLRCSPRSGDLSVYWYQQSLDQGLQFLIQYYNGEERAKGNILERFSAQQFPDLHSELNLSSLELGDSALYFCASSVAFEGHYEQYFGPGTRLTVT.

The chain is built from TRBV4-1 and TRBJ1-1; D remains ambiguous. V lost 2 bases and J 4 bases, leaving 17 bases between the germline ends. Germline V gives CDR1 MGHRA, CDR2 YSYEKL. The CDR3 has 16 residues. In nucleotides, the CDR3 is TGCGCCAGCAGCCAATCTCCGGCGGCCAGTTCCACTGAAGCTTTCTTT. It is translated as CASSQSPAASSTEAFF.

The rearrangement uses TRBV7-8 and TRBJ1-1, with D possibly being TRBD1 (6 bases). With 6 bases removed from V and 1 base from J, the gap between germline ends came to 12 bases. The CDR3 spans 14 residues. CDR1 is SGHVS, CDR2 FQNEAQ, per germline. The CDR3 protein is CASRQGVENTEAFF. DNA for the CDR3: TGTGCCAGCAGACAGGGTGTAGAGAACACTGAAGCTTTCTTT.

The V and J genes are TRBV21-1 and TRBJ2-7; the table's D call, TRBD1, was not checked against the DNA. TRBV21-1 is deemed a pseudogene. This CDR3 region has 15 residues. The CDR3 DNA sequence: TGTGCCAGCAGCCCTACCGGGACAGTAAGAAACGAGCAGTACTTC. It is translated as CASSPTGTVRNEQYF.

This chain uses TRBV25-1 with TRBJ2-2; the D gene is possibly TRBD1 (6 bases). Per the germline V gene, CDR1 is MGHDK and CDR2 is SYGVNS. The V gene lost 6 bases and the J gene lost 2 bases, with 13 bases spanning the gap. There are 15 residues in the CDR3. Here the CDR3 DNA reads TGTGCCAGCAGCCACAAGGACAGCAACACCGGGGAGCTGTTTTTT. It codes for CASSHKDSNTGELFF.

V usage is TRBV30 and J usage is TRBJ2-2; 9 bases are shared with TRBD1. Germline CDR1 reads GTSNPN; CDR2 reads SVGIG (reference sequence). V was clipped by 4 bases and J by 5 bases; unmatched bases: 5. This CDR3 has 14 amino acids. The CDR3 DNA follows: TGTGCCTGGACAAGACAGGGGGGAACCGGGGAGCTGTTTTTT. Amino acids: CAWTRQGGTGELFF.

The chain couples TRBV5-1 to TRBJ2-1; 9 bases line up with TRBD1. The CDR3 is 16 amino acids. J was trimmed by 0 bases and V by 4 bases; bases with no gene match: 5. Germline CDR1 and CDR2: SGHRS and YFSETQ. CDR3 DNA: TGCGCCAGCAGCCACGGGACAGGGAGCTCCTACAATGAGCAGTTCTTC. Its translation: CASSHGTGSSYNEQFF.

The V and J genes are TRBV27 and TRBJ2-1; D ambiguous. V lost 2 bases, J lost 6 bases, and 11 bases lay in between. The germline gives CDR1 MNHEY, CDR2 SMNVEV (reference sequence). The CDR3 extends over 14 amino acids. The CDR3 protein is CASSLSIQLNEQFF. CDR3 sequence (DNA): TGTGCCAGCAGTTTAAGTATACAGCTCAATGAGCAGTTCTTC.

The chain carries TRBV5-6 and TRBJ1-6, with 8 positions matching TRBD1. V shed 0 bases and J 18 bases; nucleotides not matched to a gene: 14. From germline, CDR1 is SGHDT and CDR2 YYEEEE. The CDR3 totals 15 residues. The CDR3 coding sequence is TGTGCCAGCAGCTTGGCAGGGGGCGCGGGGACCACCCCCCACTTT. It translates to CASSLAGGAGTTPHF.

This sequence joins TRBV29-1 and TRBJ1-4; D uncertain. This CDR3 has 15 residues. Germline CDR1 SQVTM, CDR2 ANQGSEA. Trimming shortened V by 6 bases and J by 0 bases, and 14 bases separated the two germline ends. CDR3 nucleotide sequence: TGCAGCGTCGTTGGTGGCGGCTCAACTAATGAAAAACTGTTTTTT. It encodes CSVVGGGSTNEKLFF.

The J gene is TRBJ1-1, the V gene TRBV5-1; TRBD1 might be the D (5 bases). The V end was cut by 6 bases, the J end by 1 base, with 10 bases between. The germline V gene encodes CDR1 SGHRS and CDR2 YFSETQ. The CDR3 is 13 residues long. In nucleotides, the CDR3 is TGCGCCAGCACGACAGCTACGAACACTGAAGCTTTCTTT. Translation gives CASTTATNTEAFF.

The CDR3 DNA follows: TGCGCCAGCAGCCACGTGGGACATTCCACCGGGGAGCTGTTTTTT. This sequence encodes CASSHVGHSTGELFF. The V call is TRBV4-1, the J call TRBJ2-2; maybe TRBD1 (6 bases). Trimming removed 3 bases at V and 4 bases at J, with 12 bases between. The CDR3 runs 15 residues. Germline V gives CDR1 MGHRA, CDR2 YSYEKL.

This clone is a singleton in its sample. J is TRBJ1-4 and V is TRBV5-1, with D unresolved. The V and J ends lost 1 base and 4 bases respectively, with 11 bases between them. Germline CDR1 SGHRS, CDR2 YFSETQ. The CDR3 sequence is 15 residues long. CDR3 region: CASSLYPGYNEKLFF. Here the CDR3 DNA reads TGCGCCAGCAGCTTGTACCCGGGTTATAATGAAAAACTGTTTTTT.

The genes are TRBV4-1 and TRBJ2-1; D remains ambiguous. With 7 bases removed from V and 7 bases from J, the gap between germline ends came to 20 bases. This CDR3 spans 15 amino acids. Germline V gene data show CDR1 as MGHRA and CDR2 as YSYEKL. CDR3 residues: CASTRSPTPVNEQFF. CDR3 nucleotides: TGCGCCAGCACCCGAAGCCCCACTCCCGTAAATGAGCAGTTCTTC.

The J gene is TRBJ2-1, the V gene TRBV15; 8 bases are shared with TRBD1. The CDR3 covers 14 residues. Germline values: CDR1 LNHNV, CDR2 YYDKDF (reference sequence). V shed 6 bases and J 6 bases; nucleotides not matched to a gene: 7. Here the CDR3 DNA reads TGTGCCACCAGGGGTGGACAGGGAATCAATGAGCAGTTCTTC. The encoded protein is CATRGGQGINEQFF.

V and J are TRBV5-4 and TRBJ2-1, with D hard to call. Between the trimmed V and J ends, which lost 0 bases and 9 bases, there was a span of 7 bases. Germline V gives CDR1 SGHNT, CDR2 YYREEE (reference sequence). The CDR3 is 12 residues long. CDR3 residues: CASSLVRGEQFF. The CDR3 DNA sequence: TGTGCCAGCAGCTTGGTGCGTGGTGAGCAGTTCTTC.

V usage is TRBV28 and J usage is TRBJ2-2; D not resolved. There are 18 residues in the CDR3. V was pared by 10 bases and J by 0 bases, with 24 bases between. Germline V CDR1 and CDR2: MDHEN, SYDVKM. The CDR3 sequence is CATNRRPRHTANTGELFF. In nucleotides, the CDR3 is TGTGCCACCAATAGACGTCCAAGACATACAGCGAACACCGGGGAGCTGTTTTTT.

V is TRBV13 and J is TRBJ2-3; TRBD2 matches 9 bases. The CDR3 extends over 17 amino acids. J gave up 2 bases and V 0 bases, and 6 bases lay outside the gene matches. Germline values: CDR1 PRHDT, CDR2 FYEKMQ (reference sequence). The CDR3 is CASSLGASGIFTDTQYF. For the CDR3, the DNA is TGTGCCAGCAGCTTAGGGGCTAGCGGGATATTCACAGATACGCAGTATTTT.

The V call is TRBV10-3, the J call TRBJ2-7, with 9 bases lining up with TRBD2. V was clipped by 2 bases and J by 2 bases; unmatched bases: 13. CDR1 and CDR2 (germline): ENHRY, SYGVKD. The CDR3 loop spans 18 amino acids. For the CDR3, the DNA is TGTGCCATCAGTGAGGGATTCACCGGACTAGCGAATACCTACGAGCAGTACTTC. This encodes CAISEGFTGLANTYEQYF.

The rearrangement joins TRBV18 to TRBJ2-7; the D gene is possibly TRBD1 (6 bases). Trimming removed 2 bases from V and 5 bases from J, with 13 bases in between. The V gene's germline CDR1 is KGHSH and CDR2 LQKENI. This CDR3 has 14 residues. CDR3 in amino acids: CASSPAGVIDEQYF. In DNA form, the CDR3 reads TGTGCCAGCTCACCAGCAGGGGTGATCGACGAGCAGTACTTC.

V is TRBV19 and J is TRBJ2-7; TRBD2 is a possible D gene (6 bases). Germline assignment: CDR1 LNHDA and CDR2 SQIVND (reference sequence). CDR3 length equals 12 residues. Trimming removed 1 base from V and 7 bases from J, with 8 bases in between. The DNA for the CDR3 is TGTGCCAGTAGTATAGCGGGGGAGGAGCAGTACTTC. Translating it yields CASSIAGEEQYF.

V and J are TRBV7-8 and TRBJ1-1; D is perhaps TRBD1 (5 bases). V lost 4 bases and J 1 base, leaving 16 bases between the germline ends. Germline V gives CDR1 SGHVS, CDR2 FQNEAQ. There are 16 residues in the CDR3. CDR3 nucleotide sequence: TGTGCCAGCAGCTACTCGGTGCAGGGTGGGAACACTGAAGCTTTCTTT. Residues: CASSYSVQGGNTEAFF.

V is TRBV5-1 and J is TRBJ1-6; 10 nucleotides match TRBD1. Germline CDR1 is SGHRS and CDR2 is YFSETQ. The CDR3 totals 15 residues. With 4 bases clipped from V and 7 bases from J, the junction kept 5 bases outside the gene matches. CDR3 loop: CASSPGQGKNSPLHF. CDR3 DNA sequence: TGCGCCAGCAGCCCGGGACAGGGGAAGAATTCACCCCTCCACTTT. The full variable domain, rest sourced from reference TRBV5-1 and TRBJ1-6, is KAGVTQTPRYLIKTRGQQVTLSCSPISGHRSVSWYQQTPGQGLQFLFEYFSETQRNKGNFPGRFSGRQFSNSRSEMNVSTLELGDSALYLCASSPGQGKNSPLHFGNGTRLTVT.

The CDR3 is CASSKGTSGGSYNEQFF. For the CDR3, the DNA is TGTGCCAGCAGCAAAGGGACTAGCGGGGGATCCTACAATGAGCAGTTCTTC. This chain joins TRBV21-1 and TRBJ2-1; the D call of TRBD2 is as the table states it, not checked on the DNA. TRBV21-1 corresponds to a pseudogene. The CDR3 is 17 amino acids.

The chain links TRBV30 to TRBJ1-1; tentatively, D is TRBD1 (5 bases). The CDR3 is 12 residues long. The ends were cut back, 5 bases at V and 6 bases at J, with 13 bases in the middle. The V gene's germline CDR1 is GTSNPN and CDR2 SVGIG (reference sequence). CDR3 region: CAWLGAGAEAFF. DNA for the CDR3: TGTGCCTGGCTAGGGGCTGGTGCTGAAGCTTTCTTT.

Details on this clone: At one end the junction does not follow the germline gene, possibly because of a read error. The rearrangement links TRBV14 to TRBJ2-2; weak D call: TRBD2 (5 bases). CDR3 length: 13 amino acids. Per germline, CDR1 SGHDN and CDR2 FVKESK. The CDR3 loop is CASSQVPTGKRLF. Here the CDR3 DNA reads TGTGCCAGCAGCCAAGTCCCGACCGGGAAGCGGCTTTTT.

The chain couples TRBV6-5 to TRBJ1-2, with D possibly TRBD1 on 5 matching bases. Germline assignment: CDR1 MNHEY and CDR2 SVGAGI. Trimming removed 2 bases from V and 9 bases from J, with 10 bases in between. The CDR3 runs 12 residues. Here the CDR3 DNA reads TGTGCCAGCAGTTACGACAGACTGAGCTACACCTTC. Translating gives CASSYDRLSYTF.

The J gene is TRBJ2-7, the V gene TRBV10-2, with D possibly TRBD1 on 5 matching bases. The CDR3 is made up of 18 amino acids. Germline CDR1 reads WSHSY; CDR2 reads SAAADI. With 0 bases removed from V and 6 bases from J, the gap between germline ends came to 24 bases. DNA for the CDR3: TGCGCCAGCAGTGAGTCGATTGGTACGGATGGGGCAATATTCGAGCAGTACTTC. It encodes CASSESIGTDGAIFEQYF.

This clone was counted a single time. This chain links TRBV6-5 with TRBJ1-3; tentative D call: TRBD1 (6 bases). The V gene lost 2 bases and the J gene lost 9 bases, with 11 bases spanning the gap. There are 13 residues in the CDR3. The germline V gene has CDR1 MNHEY and CDR2 SVGAGI. The CDR3: CASSYLKGGTIYF. The CDR3 nucleotides are TGTGCCAGCAGTTACCTGAAAGGGGGCACCATATATTTT.

This chain's CDR3 is CASSPTGDYEQYF. The DNA for the CDR3 is TGTGCCAGCTCACCAACAGGGGACTACGAGCAGTACTTC. The chain recombines TRBV18 with TRBJ2-7, with 7 bases matching TRBD1. The CDR3 loop spans 13 amino acids. Germline-derived CDR1 and CDR2 are KGHSH and LQKENI. V trimming: 2 bases; J trimming: 3 bases; junction bases outside the gene matches: 1.